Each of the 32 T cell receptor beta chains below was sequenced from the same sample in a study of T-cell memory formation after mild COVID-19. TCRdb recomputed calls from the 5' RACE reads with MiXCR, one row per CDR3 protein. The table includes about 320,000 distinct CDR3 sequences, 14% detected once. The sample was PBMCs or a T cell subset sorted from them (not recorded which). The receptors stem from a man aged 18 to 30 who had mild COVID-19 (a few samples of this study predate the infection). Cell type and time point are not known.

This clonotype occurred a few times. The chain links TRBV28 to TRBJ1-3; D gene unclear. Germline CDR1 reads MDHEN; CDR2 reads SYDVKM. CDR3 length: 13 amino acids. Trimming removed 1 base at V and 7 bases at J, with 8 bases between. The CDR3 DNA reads TGTGCCAGCAGTTTATTGGCGGGGAACACCATATATTTT. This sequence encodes CASSLLAGNTIYF.

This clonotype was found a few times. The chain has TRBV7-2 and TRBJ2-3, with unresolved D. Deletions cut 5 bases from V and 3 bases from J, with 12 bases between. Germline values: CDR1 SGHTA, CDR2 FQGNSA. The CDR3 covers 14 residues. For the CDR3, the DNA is TGTGCCAGCAGCACCTATATGGAGACAGATACGCAGTATTTT. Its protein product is CASSTYMETDTQYF.

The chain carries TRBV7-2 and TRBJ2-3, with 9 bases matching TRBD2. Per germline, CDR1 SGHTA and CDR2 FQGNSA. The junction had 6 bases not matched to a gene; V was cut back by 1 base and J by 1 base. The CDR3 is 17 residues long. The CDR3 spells CASSLGPASGGTDTQYF. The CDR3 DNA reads TGTGCCAGCAGCTTAGGACCGGCTAGCGGGGGCACAGATACGCAGTATTTT.

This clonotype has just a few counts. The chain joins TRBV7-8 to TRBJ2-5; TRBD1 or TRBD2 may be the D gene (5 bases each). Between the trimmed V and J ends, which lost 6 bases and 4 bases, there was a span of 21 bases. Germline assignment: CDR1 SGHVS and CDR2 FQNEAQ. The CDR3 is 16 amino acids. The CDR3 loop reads CASSRLRSTGRETQYF. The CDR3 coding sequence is TGTGCCAGCAGTCGGTTAAGGTCGACGGGACGAGAGACCCAGTACTTC.

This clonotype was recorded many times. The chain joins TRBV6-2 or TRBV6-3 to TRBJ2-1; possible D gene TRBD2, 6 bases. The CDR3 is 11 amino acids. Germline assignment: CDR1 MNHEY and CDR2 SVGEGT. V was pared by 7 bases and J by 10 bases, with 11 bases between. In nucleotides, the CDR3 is TGTGCCAGCAACGGGGGAGTCGAGCAGTTCTTC. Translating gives CASNGGVEQFF.

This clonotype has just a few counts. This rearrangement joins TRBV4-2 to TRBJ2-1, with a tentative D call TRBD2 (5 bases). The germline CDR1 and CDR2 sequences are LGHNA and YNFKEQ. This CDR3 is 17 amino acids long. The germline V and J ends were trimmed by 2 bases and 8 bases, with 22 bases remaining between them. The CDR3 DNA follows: TGTGCCAGCAGCCAATCCCCCGGGGAAGGGCCCGCCCATGAGCAGTTCTTC. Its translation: CASSQSPGEGPAHEQFF.

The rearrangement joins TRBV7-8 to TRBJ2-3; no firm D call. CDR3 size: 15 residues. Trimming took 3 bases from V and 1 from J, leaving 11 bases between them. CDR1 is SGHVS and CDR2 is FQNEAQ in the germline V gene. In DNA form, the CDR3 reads TGTGCCAGCAGCTTCCTGCGTGGGGGCACAGATACGCAGTATTTT. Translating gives CASSFLRGGTDTQYF.

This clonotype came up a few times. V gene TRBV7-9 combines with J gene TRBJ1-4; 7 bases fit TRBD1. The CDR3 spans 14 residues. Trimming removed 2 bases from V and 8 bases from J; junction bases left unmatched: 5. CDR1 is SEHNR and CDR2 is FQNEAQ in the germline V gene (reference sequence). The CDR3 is CASSLRGRREKLFF. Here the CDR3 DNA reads TGTGCCAGCAGCTTAAGGGGGCGTCGGGAAAAACTGTTTTTT.

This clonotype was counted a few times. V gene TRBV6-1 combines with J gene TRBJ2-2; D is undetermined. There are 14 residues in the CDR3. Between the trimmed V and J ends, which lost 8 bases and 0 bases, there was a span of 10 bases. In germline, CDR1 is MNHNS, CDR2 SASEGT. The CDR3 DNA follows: TGTGCCAGCTCTGGGAATTCGAACACCGGGGAGCTGTTTTTT. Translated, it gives CASSGNSNTGELFF.

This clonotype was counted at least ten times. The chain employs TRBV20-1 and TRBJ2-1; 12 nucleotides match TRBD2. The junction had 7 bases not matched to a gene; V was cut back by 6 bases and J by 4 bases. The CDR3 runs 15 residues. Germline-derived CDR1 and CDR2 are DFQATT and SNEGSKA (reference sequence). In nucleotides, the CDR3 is TGCAGTGCCAAACTAGCGGGGGGCTCTTACAATGAGCAGTTCTTC. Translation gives CSAKLAGGSYNEQFF.

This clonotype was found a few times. The CDR3 DNA reads as TGCGCCAGCAGCCAAGGAGGGGCCTTGGAGGCTGAGCAGTTCTTC. It encodes CASSQGGALEAEQFF. The chain is built from TRBV4-1 and TRBJ2-1, with D perhaps given as TRBD1 or TRBD2 (5 bases each). Germline lookup yields CDR1 MGHRA and CDR2 YSYEKL. CDR3 length: 15 residues. V gave up 1 base and J gave up 9 bases, with 16 bases separating them.

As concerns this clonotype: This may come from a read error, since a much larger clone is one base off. In DNA, the CDR3 is TGTGCCAGCAGACTGGAGACTTTAGGCTACACCTTC. Its translation: CASRLETLGYTF. The V and J genes are TRBV5-5 and TRBJ1-2, with D unresolved. Deletions cut 5 bases from V and 8 bases from J, with 13 bases between. Germline lookup yields CDR1 SGHKS and CDR2 YYEKEE (reference sequence). This CDR3 is 12 amino acids long.

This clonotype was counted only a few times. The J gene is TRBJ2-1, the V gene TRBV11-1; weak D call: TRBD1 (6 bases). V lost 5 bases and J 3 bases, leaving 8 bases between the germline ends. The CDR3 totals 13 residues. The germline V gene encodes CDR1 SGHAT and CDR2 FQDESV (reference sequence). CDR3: CASSKGGYNEQFF. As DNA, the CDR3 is TGTGCCAGCAGCAAAGGGGGCTACAATGAGCAGTTCTTC.

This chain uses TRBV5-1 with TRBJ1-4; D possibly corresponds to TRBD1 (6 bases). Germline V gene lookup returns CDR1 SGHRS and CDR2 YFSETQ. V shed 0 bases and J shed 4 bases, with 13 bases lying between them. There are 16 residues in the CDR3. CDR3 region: CASSLADRRNNEKLFF. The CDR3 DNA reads TGCGCCAGCAGCTTGGCCGACAGGCGGAATAATGAAAAACTGTTTTTT.

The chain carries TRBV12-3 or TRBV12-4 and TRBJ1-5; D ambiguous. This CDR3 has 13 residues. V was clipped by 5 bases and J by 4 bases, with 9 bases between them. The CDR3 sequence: CASSILQNQPQHF. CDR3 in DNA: TGTGCCAGCAGTATCCTACAGAATCAGCCCCAGCATTTT.

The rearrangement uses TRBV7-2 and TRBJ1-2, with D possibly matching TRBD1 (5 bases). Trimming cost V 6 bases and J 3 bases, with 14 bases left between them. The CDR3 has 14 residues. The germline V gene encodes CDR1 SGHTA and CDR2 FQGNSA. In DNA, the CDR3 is TGTGCCAGCAGACCCCCCGGGGGTTACTATGGCTACACCTTC. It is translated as CASRPPGGYYGYTF. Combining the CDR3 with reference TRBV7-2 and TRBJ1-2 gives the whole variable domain GAGVSQSPSNKVTEKGKDVELRCDPISGHTALYWYRQSLGQGLEFLIYFQGNSAPDKSGLPSDRFSAERTGGSVSTLTIQRTQQEDSAVYLCASRPPGGYYGYTFGSGTRLTVV.

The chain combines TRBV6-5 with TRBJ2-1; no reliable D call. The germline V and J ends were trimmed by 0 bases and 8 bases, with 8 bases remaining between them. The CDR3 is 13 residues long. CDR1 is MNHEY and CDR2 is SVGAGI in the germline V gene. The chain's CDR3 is CASSYSSGDEQFF. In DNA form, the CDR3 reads TGTGCCAGCAGTTACTCGAGTGGAGATGAGCAGTTCTTC.

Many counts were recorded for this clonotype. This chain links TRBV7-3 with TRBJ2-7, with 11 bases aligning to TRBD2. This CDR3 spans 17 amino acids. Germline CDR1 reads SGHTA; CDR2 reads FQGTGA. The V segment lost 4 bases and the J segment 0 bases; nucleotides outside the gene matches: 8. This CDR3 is CASSSRLAGRSSYEQYF. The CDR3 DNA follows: TGTGCCAGCAGCTCCCGACTAGCGGGGCGAAGCTCCTACGAGCAGTACTTC. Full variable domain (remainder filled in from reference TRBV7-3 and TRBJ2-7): GAGVSQTPSNKVTEKGKYVELRCDPISGHTALYWYRQSLGQGPEFLIYFQGTGAADDSGLPNDRFFAVRPEGSVSTLKIQRTERGDSAVYLCASSSRLAGRSSYEQYFGPGTRLTVT.

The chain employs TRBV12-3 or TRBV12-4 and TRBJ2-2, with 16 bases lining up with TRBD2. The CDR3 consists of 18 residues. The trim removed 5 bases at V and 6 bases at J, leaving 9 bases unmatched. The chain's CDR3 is CASSRPGLAGGGSGELFF. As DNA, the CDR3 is TGTGCCAGCAGTCGGCCGGGACTAGCGGGGGGGGGCTCCGGGGAGCTGTTTTTT.

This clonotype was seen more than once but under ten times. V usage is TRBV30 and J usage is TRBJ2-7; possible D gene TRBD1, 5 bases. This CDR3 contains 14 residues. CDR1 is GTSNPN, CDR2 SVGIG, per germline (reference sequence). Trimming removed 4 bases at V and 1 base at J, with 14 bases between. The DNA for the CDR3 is TGTGCCTGGACTAGGCAGGGCATTTCCTACGAGCAGTACGTC. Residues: CAWTRQGISYEQYV.

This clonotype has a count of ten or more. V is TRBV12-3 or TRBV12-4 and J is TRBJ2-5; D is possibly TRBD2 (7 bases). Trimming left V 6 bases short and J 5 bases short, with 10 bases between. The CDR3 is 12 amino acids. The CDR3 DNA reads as TGTGCCAGCAGGAGGGGGGGGGAGACCCAGTACTTC. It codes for CASRRGGETQYF.

The CDR3 DNA is TGTGCCAGCAGCCCAAAGGGTCCCGATTACAATGAGCAGTTCTTC. This translates into CASSPKGPDYNEQFF. J is TRBJ2-1 and V is TRBV7-3; D gene uncertain. The CDR3 extends over 15 amino acids. V gave up 5 bases and J gave up 4 bases, with 15 bases separating them. The germline gives CDR1 SGHTA, CDR2 FQGTGA.

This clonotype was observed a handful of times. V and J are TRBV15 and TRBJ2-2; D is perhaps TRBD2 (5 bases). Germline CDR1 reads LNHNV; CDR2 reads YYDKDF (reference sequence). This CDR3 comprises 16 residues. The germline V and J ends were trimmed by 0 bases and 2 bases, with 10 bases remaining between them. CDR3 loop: CATSRDPGVNTGELFF. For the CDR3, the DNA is TGTGCCACCAGCAGAGATCCCGGGGTTAACACCGGGGAGCTGTTTTTT.

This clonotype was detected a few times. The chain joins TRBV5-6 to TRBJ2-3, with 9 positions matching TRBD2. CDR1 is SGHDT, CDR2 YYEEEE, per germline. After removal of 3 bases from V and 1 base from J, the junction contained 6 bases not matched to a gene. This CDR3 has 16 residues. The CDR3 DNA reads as TGTGCCAGCAGCTCGAGCGGGGGGCTTGGCACAGATACGCAGTATTTT. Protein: CASSSSGGLGTDTQYF.

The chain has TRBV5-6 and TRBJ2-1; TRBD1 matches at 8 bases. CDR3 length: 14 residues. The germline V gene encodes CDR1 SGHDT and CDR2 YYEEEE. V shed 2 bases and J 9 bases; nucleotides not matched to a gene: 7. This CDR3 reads CASSFDRGTGEQFF. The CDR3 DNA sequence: TGTGCCAGCAGCTTCGACAGGGGAACGGGTGAGCAGTTCTTC.

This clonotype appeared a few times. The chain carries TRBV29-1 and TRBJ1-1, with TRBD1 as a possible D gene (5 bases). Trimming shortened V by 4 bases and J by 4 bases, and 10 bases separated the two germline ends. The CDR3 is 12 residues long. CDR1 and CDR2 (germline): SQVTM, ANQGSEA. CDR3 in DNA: TGCAGCGTTGGCTGGGGGGGCACTGAAGCTTTCTTT. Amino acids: CSVGWGGTEAFF.

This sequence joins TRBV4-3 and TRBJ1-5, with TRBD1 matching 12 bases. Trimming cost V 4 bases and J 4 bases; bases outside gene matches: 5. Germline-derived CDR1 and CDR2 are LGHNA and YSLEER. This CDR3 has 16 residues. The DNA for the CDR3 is TGCGCCAGCAGCCCGACGGGACAGGGGGCGAATCAGCCCCAGCATTTT. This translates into CASSPTGQGANQPQHF.

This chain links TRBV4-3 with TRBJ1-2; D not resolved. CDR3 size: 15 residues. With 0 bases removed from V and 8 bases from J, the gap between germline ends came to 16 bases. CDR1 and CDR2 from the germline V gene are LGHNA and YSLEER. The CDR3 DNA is TGCGCCAGCAGCCAAGAACCACAAGGGATGGGGGGCTACACCTTC. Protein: CASSQEPQGMGGYTF.

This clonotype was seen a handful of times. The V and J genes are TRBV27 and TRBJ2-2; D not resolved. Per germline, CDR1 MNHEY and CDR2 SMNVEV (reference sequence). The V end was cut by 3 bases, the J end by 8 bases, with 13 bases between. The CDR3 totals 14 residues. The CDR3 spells CASSFFVGAGELFF. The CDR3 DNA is TGTGCCAGCAGTTTTTTCGTAGGCGCGGGGGAGCTGTTTTTT.

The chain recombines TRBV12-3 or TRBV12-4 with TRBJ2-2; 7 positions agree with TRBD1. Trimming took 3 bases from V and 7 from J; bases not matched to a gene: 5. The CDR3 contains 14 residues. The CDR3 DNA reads TGTGCCAGCAGTTTTAAGGGGGCGGGCGGGGAGCTGTTTTTT. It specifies CASSFKGAGGELFF.

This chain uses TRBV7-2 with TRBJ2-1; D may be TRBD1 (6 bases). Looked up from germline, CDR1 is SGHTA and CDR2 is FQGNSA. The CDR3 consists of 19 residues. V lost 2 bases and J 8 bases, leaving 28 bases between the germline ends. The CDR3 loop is CASSLPKTGSKPGIDEQFF. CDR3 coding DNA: TGTGCCAGCAGCTTACCCAAAACAGGGTCAAAACCTGGAATCGATGAGCAGTTCTTC.

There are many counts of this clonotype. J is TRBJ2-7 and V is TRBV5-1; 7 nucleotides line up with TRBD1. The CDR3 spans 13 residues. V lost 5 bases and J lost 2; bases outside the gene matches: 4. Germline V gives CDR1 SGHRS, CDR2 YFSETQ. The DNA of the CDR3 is TGCGCCAGCAGTCACGGACAGGCCTACGAGCAGTACTTC. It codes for CASSHGQAYEQYF. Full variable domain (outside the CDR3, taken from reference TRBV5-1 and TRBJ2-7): KAGVTQTPRYLIKTRGQQVTLSCSPISGHRSVSWYQQTPGQGLQFLFEYFSETQRNKGNFPGRFSGRQFSNSRSEMNVSTLELGDSALYLCASSHGQAYEQYFGPGTRLTVT.